This TCR beta chain originates from a study of CD8+ T cells in alopecia areata. Looking at the study overall: Treated patients were given 5 to 10 mg oral tofacitinib twice daily.

The V gene's germline CDR1 is GTSNPN and CDR2 SVGIG (reference sequence). J lost 2 bases, V lost 2 bases, and 12 bases had no gene match. The CDR3 consists of 17 residues. Extracted RNA was reverse transcribed into cDNA, the sequencing template. Assay: immunoSEQ multiplex PCR; the TCRdb copy retains only in-frame clones and omits some. Of 110,000 to 150,000 clones listed, 58% are singletons. Sequenced here: CD4+ T cells sorted from blood, sampled at week 0. This clonotype was sampled from a human donor with alopecia areata. The rearrangement uses TRBV30 and TRBJ2-3, with 8 bases identical to TRBD2. The CDR3 loop is CAWSLEIIAGLTDTQYF. The CDR3 DNA reads as TGTGCCTGGAGTCTTGAAATAATAGCGGGGCTCACAGATACGCAGTATTTT.